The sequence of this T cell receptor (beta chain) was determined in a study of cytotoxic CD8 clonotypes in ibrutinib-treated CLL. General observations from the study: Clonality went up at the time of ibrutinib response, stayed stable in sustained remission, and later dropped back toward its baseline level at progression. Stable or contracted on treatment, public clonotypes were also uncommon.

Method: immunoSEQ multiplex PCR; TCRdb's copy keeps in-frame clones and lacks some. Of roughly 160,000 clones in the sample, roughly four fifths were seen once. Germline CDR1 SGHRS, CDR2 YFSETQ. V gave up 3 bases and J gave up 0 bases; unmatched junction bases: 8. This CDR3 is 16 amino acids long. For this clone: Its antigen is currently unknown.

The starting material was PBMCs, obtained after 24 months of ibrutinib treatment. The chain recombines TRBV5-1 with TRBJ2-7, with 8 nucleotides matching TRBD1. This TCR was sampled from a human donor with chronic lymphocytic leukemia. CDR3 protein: CASSSRQGISSYEQYF. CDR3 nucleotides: TGCGCCAGCAGCTCCCGACAGGGGATAAGCTCCTACGAGCAGTACTTC.